This TCR beta chain was identified during a study of blood T cells in healthy people across ages. General observations from the study: Since the PBMCs were unsorted, naive and antigen-experienced cells could not be conclusively compared.

Of note for this clonotype: The target antigen is unknown.

Together with a sample-barcoded 5' primer, a J-beta primer mix was included in a second PCR lasting about 6 to 11 cycles. TCRdb reprocessed the 5' RACE reads via MiXCR and lists one record per CDR3 protein. The sample has 1.5 million to 2 million distinct CDR3 sequences; 28% are singletons. This CDR3 is 13 amino acids long. The V gene lost 8 bases and the J gene lost 4 bases, with 13 bases spanning the gap. Germline CDR1 WNHNN, CDR2 SYGVQD (reference sequence). The specimen was blood. The chain links TRBV10-1 to TRBJ2-3; D possibly corresponds to TRBD2 (7 bases). This clonotype was obtained from a woman aged 30 to 39 in good health. CDR3 region: CASGGAVPDTQYF. In DNA, the CDR3 is TGCGCCAGCGGGGGGGCGGTTCCAGATACGCAGTATTTT.